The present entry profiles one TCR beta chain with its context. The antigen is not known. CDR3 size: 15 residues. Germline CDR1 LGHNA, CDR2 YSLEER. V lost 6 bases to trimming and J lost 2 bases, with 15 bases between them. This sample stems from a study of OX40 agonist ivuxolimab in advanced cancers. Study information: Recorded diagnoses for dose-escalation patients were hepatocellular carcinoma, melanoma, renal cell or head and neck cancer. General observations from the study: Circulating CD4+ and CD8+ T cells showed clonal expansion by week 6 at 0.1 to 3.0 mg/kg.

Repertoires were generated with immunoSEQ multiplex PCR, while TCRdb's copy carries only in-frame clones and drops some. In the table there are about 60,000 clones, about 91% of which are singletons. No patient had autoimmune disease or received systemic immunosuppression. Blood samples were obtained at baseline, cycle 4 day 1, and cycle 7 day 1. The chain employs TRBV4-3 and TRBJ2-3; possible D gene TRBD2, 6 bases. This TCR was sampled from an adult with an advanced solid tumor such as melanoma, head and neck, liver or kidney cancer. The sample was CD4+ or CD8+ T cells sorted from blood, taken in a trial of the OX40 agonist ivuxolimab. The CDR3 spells CASSPSGDYTDTQYF. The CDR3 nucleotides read TGCGCCAGCAGTCCCTCGGGGGATTACACAGATACGCAGTATTTT.